A single sample gave rise to the 24 T cell receptor beta chains below, sequenced in a study of blood T cell repertoires in COVID-19. Clones were read by immunoSEQ multiplex PCR, and TCRdb kept only the in-frame ones, dropping some. The sample lists 150,000 to 200,000 clones, 92% seen once, with about 4.8% in the top ten. Sequenced material: peripheral blood. Receptors were obtained from a man younger than 40 with COVID-19, enrolled during active disease.

In this sample, this clone turned up once. V gene TRBV2 combines with J gene TRBJ1-1; the match to TRBD1 covers 8 bases. Germline V lookup: CDR1 SNHLY, CDR2 FYNNEI. J gave up 4 bases and V 5 bases, and 6 bases lay outside the gene matches. The CDR3 spans 14 residues. The CDR3 DNA sequence: TGTGCCAGCAGTCCGACAGGGGCCGGCACTGAAGCTTTCTTT. It codes for CASSPTGAGTEAFF.

The rearrangement uses TRBV6-2 or TRBV6-3 and TRBJ2-5, with D possibly matching TRBD2 (5 bases). CDR3 length equals 16 residues. Germline-derived CDR1 and CDR2 are MNHEY and SVGEGT. The ends were cut back, 0 bases at V and 3 bases at J, with 14 bases in the middle. Here the CDR3 DNA reads TGTGCCAGCAGTTACTCCCGGGGTCACCCCGAAGAGACCCAGTACTTC. This codes for CASSYSRGHPEETQYF.

V and J are TRBV29-1 and TRBJ1-2; 8 bases match TRBD1. This CDR3 spans 12 amino acids. Germline V CDR1 and CDR2: SQVTM, ANQGSEA. Losses at the gene ends were 8 bases for V and 6 bases for J; bases not matched to a gene: 8. CDR3 sequence: CSPRTGYHGYTF. The CDR3 nucleotides read TGCAGCCCACGGACAGGGTATCATGGCTACACCTTC.

The chain uses TRBV7-9 and TRBJ1-2, with D possibly matching TRBD1 (5 bases). The CDR3 covers 15 residues. V gave up 3 bases and J gave up 0 bases, with 11 bases separating them. Looked up from germline, CDR1 is SEHNR and CDR2 is FQNEAQ (reference sequence). The CDR3 DNA sequence: TGTGCCAGCAGCTTGCAGGGTTTCACTAACTATGGCTACACCTTC. It specifies CASSLQGFTNYGYTF.

This chain links TRBV9 with TRBJ2-1; 8 bases match TRBD2. V was pared by 6 bases and J by 2 bases, with 1 base of the junction left unmatched. CDR3 length: 13 residues. The V gene's germline CDR1 is SGDLS and CDR2 YYNGEE. The CDR3 DNA follows: TGTGCCAGCAACGGGGGGGCCTACAATGAGCAGTTCTTC. Its protein product is CASNGGAYNEQFF.

This clone was observed once. The V gene is TRBV28, the J gene TRBJ2-7; 10 nucleotides match TRBD2. Germline V gives CDR1 MDHEN, CDR2 SYDVKM. The CDR3 covers 18 residues. Germline trimming cut 3 bases from V and 4 bases from J; bases unmatched to any gene: 15. CDR3 nucleotides: TGTGCCAGCAGTTTCCCCCCTAGCGGGAGCCCTTTTGTTTACGAGCAGTACTTC. It translates to CASSFPPSGSPFVYEQYF.

The chain links TRBV19 to TRBJ2-1; 11 bases map to TRBD1. V shed 6 bases, J shed 8 bases, and the junction held 6 bases outside the gene matches. The CDR3 is made up of 14 amino acids. Germline V gene sequence: CDR1 LNHDA, CDR2 SQIVND (reference sequence). The CDR3 region has the DNA TGTGCCAGTAGGAGGACAGGGGGCCCCTATGAGCAGTTCTTC. Amino acid sequence: CASRRTGGPYEQFF.

This sequence joins TRBV20-1 and TRBJ2-1; D gene ambiguous. CDR3 size: 12 residues. V dropped 3 bases and J dropped 6 bases, with 9 bases sitting between them. In germline, CDR1 is DFQATT, CDR2 SNEGSKA (reference sequence). The CDR3 DNA reads as TGCAGTGCTAGTACATTAATCAATGAGCAGTTCTTC. Encoded protein: CSASTLINEQFF.

V and J are TRBV2 and TRBJ2-1, with D maybe TRBD1 (6 bases). With 8 bases removed from V and 3 bases from J, the gap between germline ends came to 11 bases. This CDR3 contains 13 residues. Germline values: CDR1 SNHLY, CDR2 FYNNEI. The chain's CDR3 is CASRTDLYNEQFF. The CDR3 nucleotides read TGTGCCAGCCGGACAGACCTCTACAATGAGCAGTTCTTC.

This clone was seen more than once but under ten times. The CDR3 DNA is TGTGCCAGCAGTGGACAGATGGGGAACGAGCAGTACTTC. It translates to CASSGQMGNEQYF. The chain employs TRBV2 and TRBJ2-7; possibly TRBD1 for D (5 bases). Per the germline V gene, CDR1 is SNHLY and CDR2 is FYNNEI. This CDR3 contains 13 residues. The V end was cut by 4 bases, the J end by 5 bases, with 12 bases between. Combining the CDR3 with reference TRBV2 and TRBJ2-7 gives the whole variable domain EPEVTQTPSHQVTQMGQEVILRCVPISNHLYFYWYRQILGQKVEFLVSFYNNEISEKSEIFDDQFSVERPDGSNFTLKIRSTKLEDSAMYFCASSGQMGNEQYFGPGTRLTVT.

This chain joins TRBV19 and TRBJ1-2, with 8 bases identical to TRBD1. CDR3 length equals 13 residues. CDR1 and CDR2 (germline): LNHDA, SQIVND (reference sequence). Germline trimming cut 8 bases from V and 2 bases from J; bases unmatched to any gene: 4. Here the CDR3 reads CASGDRSNYGYTF. The CDR3 DNA reads as TGTGCCAGTGGGGACAGGTCCAACTATGGCTACACCTTC.

The V gene is TRBV19, the J gene TRBJ1-5, with a tentative D call TRBD1 (6 bases). From germline, CDR1 is LNHDA and CDR2 SQIVND (reference sequence). This CDR3 region has 14 residues. V was pared by 9 bases and J by 2 bases, with 14 bases between. The CDR3 DNA is TGTGCCAGCAATCTTGGACAGCGCAATCAGCCCCAGCATTTT. It is translated as CASNLGQRNQPQHF.

The V call is TRBV12-3 or TRBV12-4, the J call TRBJ2-7; D unresolved. Trimming stripped 7 bases from V and 3 bases from J, with 13 bases between. This CDR3 spans 13 amino acids. CDR3 region: CASTHGEVYEQYF. The CDR3 DNA is TGTGCCAGCACCCACGGAGAGGTCTACGAGCAGTACTTC.

The gene calls are TRBV5-5 and TRBJ2-1; D may be TRBD1 (6 bases). Germline V gives CDR1 SGHKS, CDR2 YYEKEE (reference sequence). CDR3 length equals 15 residues. The V and J ends lost 0 bases and 3 bases respectively, with 10 bases between them. CDR3 region: CASSLDRELYNEQFF. CDR3 DNA sequence: TGTGCCAGCAGCTTGGACAGGGAGCTCTACAATGAGCAGTTCTTC.

The chain combines TRBV29-1 with TRBJ2-1, with D possibly being TRBD2 (5 bases). This CDR3 spans 15 amino acids. Looked up from germline, CDR1 is SQVTM and CDR2 is ANQGSEA. Deletions cut 3 bases from V and 2 bases from J, with 14 bases between. The CDR3 DNA is TGCAGCGTTGAGAGGGCCTTGGGCGCCTACAATGAGCAGTTCTTC. Its translation is CSVERALGAYNEQFF.

This rearrangement joins TRBV7-8 to TRBJ1-6; D might be TRBD1 (5 bases). Trimming pared 0 bases from V and 0 bases from J, leaving 6 bases between. Germline-derived CDR1 and CDR2 are SGHVS and FQNEAQ. The CDR3 extends over 16 amino acids. The CDR3 DNA reads TGTGCCAGCAGCTTAGCCGGGGGCTCCTATAATTCACCCCTCCACTTT. This encodes CASSLAGGSYNSPLHF.

V usage is TRBV6-5 and J usage is TRBJ1-6; 7 positions agree with TRBD1. Germline V gives CDR1 MNHEY, CDR2 SVGAGI. This CDR3 contains 14 residues. V was pared by 5 bases and J by 6 bases, with 4 bases of the junction left unmatched. This chain's CDR3 is CASSQQGSNSPLHF. The CDR3 nucleotides are TGTGCCAGCAGTCAACAGGGGTCTAATTCACCCCTCCACTTT.

V is TRBV5-5 and J is TRBJ2-7, with TRBD2 matching 8 bases. Trimming cost V 4 bases and J 5 bases; bases outside gene matches: 8. This CDR3 comprises 14 residues. Germline-derived CDR1 and CDR2 are SGHKS and YYEKEE (reference sequence). CDR3 amino acids: CASSPEGLVDEQYF. CDR3 bases: TGTGCCAGCAGCCCGGAGGGACTAGTGGACGAGCAGTACTTC.

The chain carries TRBV27 and TRBJ2-2, with a tentative D call TRBD2 (6 bases). CDR1 is MNHEY, CDR2 SMNVEV, per germline (reference sequence). The V gene lost 3 bases and the J gene lost 2 bases, with 7 bases spanning the gap. CDR3 size: 14 residues. The CDR3 DNA follows: TGTGCCAGCAGTTTGGGACTTAACACCGGGGAGCTGTTTTTT. This sequence encodes CASSLGLNTGELFF.

The V call is TRBV6-2 or TRBV6-3, the J call TRBJ1-1, with D possibly being TRBD1 (5 bases). This CDR3 spans 14 amino acids. V lost 2 bases and J lost 2, with 9 bases in between. Germline-derived CDR1 and CDR2 are MNHEY and SVGEGT. The CDR3 reads CASSYGAENTEAFF. In DNA, the CDR3 is TGTGCCAGCAGTTACGGGGCGGAAAACACTGAAGCTTTCTTT.

The rearrangement joins TRBV5-1 to TRBJ2-2, with D perhaps matching TRBD2 (6 bases). Trimming pared 0 bases from V and 6 bases from J, leaving 21 bases between. This CDR3 has 18 residues. Germline V gene sequence: CDR1 SGHRS, CDR2 YFSETQ. This CDR3 is CASSLARLTGVGPGELFF. The CDR3 bases are TGCGCCAGCAGCTTGGCCCGGCTTACGGGGGTTGGGCCCGGGGAGCTGTTTTTT.

The V call is TRBV6-6, the J call TRBJ1-2; 11 bases map to TRBD1. V was pared by 2 bases and J by 14 bases, with 10 bases of the junction left unmatched. This CDR3 comprises 14 residues. CDR1 MNHNY and CDR2 SVGAGI come from the germline V gene (reference sequence). As DNA, the CDR3 is TGTGCCAGCAGTTACCCGCAGGACAGGGGGCATAGGACCTTC. This codes for CASSYPQDRGHRTF.

The J gene is TRBJ1-2, the V gene TRBV10-3, with D possibly matching TRBD1 (6 bases). The CDR3 consists of 13 residues. V was cut by 7 bases and J by 6 bases, with 15 bases left in between. Germline CDR1 and CDR2: ENHRY and SYGVKD. The CDR3 region is CAITRQEFNGYTF. The CDR3 DNA reads TGTGCCATCACGCGACAGGAATTCAATGGCTACACCTTC.

The chain joins TRBV5-5 to TRBJ1-5; D is possibly TRBD1 (5 bases). Germline CDR1 and CDR2: SGHKS and YYEKEE (reference sequence). Trimming stripped 3 bases from V and 7 bases from J, with 14 bases between. The CDR3 is 14 amino acids. CDR3 loop: CASSSRGLGQPQHF. In DNA form, the CDR3 reads TGTGCCAGCAGCTCTCGGGGGTTGGGCCAGCCCCAGCATTTT.